The present T cell receptor (beta chain) was sequenced within a study of regulatory T cells in long-lasting Graves disease. This clonotype was seen a handful of times. Its antigen remains unknown. Time point: newly diagnosed GD, antithyroid drugs for less than 3 months. The TCR library was made from RNA that had been extracted from PBMCs in TRIzol. The study's findings and limits: Persistent disease exhibited a predilection for TRBV28, TRBJ1-2 and TRBJ2-5.

Trimming left V 8 bases short and J 5 bases short, with 13 bases between. The CDR3 length is 13 residues. The germline CDR1 and CDR2 sequences are ENHRY and SYGVKD. To make TCR beta libraries, researchers used iRepertoire HTBI primers and Arm-PCR of CDR3 regions. TCRdb reanalysed the multiplex PCR reads using MiXCR and keeps one entry per CDR3 protein. The table records approximately 270,000 distinct CDR3 sequences, around a sixth of them present only once. These data also formed part of another study, on T cells in Graves' hyperthyroidism and ophthalmopathy. Per that paper: The study used the HTBI primer set for a first-round RT-PCR of the TCR CDR3. The model identified upcoming ophthalmopathy a median 6.5 months ahead of onset.

This clonotype was sampled from a woman aged 25 to 45 with Graves disease. The chain combines TRBV10-3 with TRBJ2-1; perhaps TRBD2 as D (6 bases). This specimen consisted of peripheral blood mononuclear cells (PBMCs), obtained at new diagnosis, from a patient treated with antithyroid drugs. Here the CDR3 DNA reads TGTGCCATCGGGGGGTTTGGGGACAATGAGCAGTTCTTC. Its translation is CAIGGFGDNEQFF.